One sample yielded the 26 T cell receptor beta chains listed below, sequenced in a study of cytomegalovirus exposure and HLA in healthy donors (dated by TCRdb to 2016 to 2017). The library was produced with the immunoSEQ multiplex PCR assay. What TCRdb holds here is the immuneACCESS table cut down to in-frame rearrangements. Part of the clones is not present; checked against another copy, under half of the missing clones reflect an unresolved V gene, and the others are unexplained. This sample has some 150,000 clones in its table, and 85% to 90% of those were observed once. The ten largest clones capture over 3% of the sample. The sequencing sample was made of PBMCs. The receptors were sampled from a woman younger than 30 in good health and CMV-seropositive.

This clone was observed a few times. V is TRBV4-2 and J is TRBJ2-4; D gene ambiguous. Between the trimmed V and J ends, which lost 0 bases and 0 bases, there was a span of 18 bases. The CDR3 extends over 19 amino acids. Germline assignment: CDR1 LGHNA and CDR2 YNFKEQ. The CDR3 DNA reads TGTGCCAGCAGCCAAGAAGTCGGAGCAGCTTTACTAGCCAAAAACATTCAGTACTTC. Translating it yields CASSQEVGAALLAKNIQYF.

This chain connects TRBV5-6 to TRBJ2-1; D possibly corresponds to TRBD2 (5 bases). The CDR3 runs to 18 residues. Per the germline V gene, CDR1 is SGHDT and CDR2 is YYEEEE. V dropped 0 bases and J dropped 2 bases, with 18 bases sitting between them. CDR3 amino acids: CASSLAPGSPVAYNEQFF. The CDR3 DNA is TGTGCCAGCAGCTTGGCACCGGGGTCACCGGTGGCCTACAATGAGCAGTTCTTC.

The rearrangement links TRBV6-5 to TRBJ1-1, with D perhaps matching TRBD1 (6 bases). Trimming removed 4 bases at V and 4 bases at J, with 10 bases between. The length of the CDR3 is 13 residues. Germline V gene lookup returns CDR1 MNHEY and CDR2 SVGAGI. CDR3 in amino acids: CASSSIQGTEAFF. The CDR3 bases are TGTGCCAGCAGTTCAATACAGGGCACTGAAGCTTTCTTT.

The genes are TRBV7-9 and TRBJ2-2; 9 positions match TRBD2. The germline V gene encodes CDR1 SEHNR and CDR2 FQNEAQ (reference sequence). The V segment lost 1 base and the J segment 5 bases; nucleotides outside the gene matches: 5. The CDR3 extends over 16 amino acids. The CDR3 protein is CASSLGGRARTGELFF. DNA for the CDR3: TGTGCCAGCAGCTTAGGCGGGAGGGCCCGTACCGGGGAGCTGTTTTTT.

The chain uses TRBV5-4 and TRBJ1-1; 11 positions match TRBD1. There are 16 residues in the CDR3. J gave up 4 bases and V 4 bases, and 9 bases lay outside the gene matches. Germline assignment: CDR1 SGHNT and CDR2 YYREEE (reference sequence). DNA of the CDR3: TGTGCCAGCAGCACCCGGACAGGGGGCGGTGGCACTGAAGCTTTCTTT. Protein sequence: CASSTRTGGGGTEAFF.

The chain has TRBV7-2 and TRBJ2-7; 12 nucleotides agree with TRBD2. The V and J ends lost 4 bases and 3 bases, in that order; junction bases with no gene match: 13. The length of the CDR3 is 18 residues. The germline gives CDR1 SGHTA, CDR2 FQGNSA. In DNA form, the CDR3 reads TGTGCCAGCAGCTCGCCACTAGGACTAGCGGGGACCAACTACGAGCAGTACTTC. Protein product: CASSSPLGLAGTNYEQYF. Full variable domain (outside the CDR3, taken from reference TRBV7-2 and TRBJ2-7): GAGVSQSPSNKVTEKGKDVELRCDPISGHTALYWYRQSLGQGLEFLIYFQGNSAPDKSGLPSDRFSAERTGGSVSTLTIQRTQQEDSAVYLCASSSPLGLAGTNYEQYFGPGTRLTVT.

This clone was seen once. The gene calls are TRBV6-5 and TRBJ1-5, with D maybe TRBD1 (5 bases). Trimming took 6 bases from V and 7 from J, leaving 13 bases between them. The CDR3 is 13 residues long. From germline, CDR1 is MNHEY and CDR2 SVGAGI. In DNA, the CDR3 is TGTGCCAGCAGGCCGGGGGGTTCGCAGCCCCAGCATTTT. As protein: CASRPGGSQPQHF.

The J gene is TRBJ2-5, the V gene TRBV4-3, with D hard to call. Trimming left V 1 base short and J 4 bases short, with 7 bases between. The CDR3 has 13 amino acids. Germline lookup yields CDR1 LGHNA and CDR2 YSLEER. The DNA for the CDR3 is TGCGCCAGCAGCCAAGGCCCCGGAGAGACCCAGTACTTC. This sequence encodes CASSQGPGETQYF.

V usage is TRBV6-5 and J usage is TRBJ2-5, with 9 positions matching TRBD1. The germline CDR1 and CDR2 sequences are MNHEY and SVGAGI. With 5 bases clipped from V and 6 bases from J, the junction kept 10 bases outside the gene matches. This CDR3 is 15 amino acids long. CDR3 DNA: TGTGCCAGCAGTAAGGGGGGGACAGGGTATAAGACCCAGTACTTC. Protein product: CASSKGGTGYKTQYF.

V is TRBV4-1 and J is TRBJ1-4; the match to TRBD1 covers 8 bases. Trimming at V came to 0 bases and at J to 8 bases, leaving 8 bases not matched to a gene. The CDR3 extends over 16 amino acids. CDR1 and CDR2 (germline): MGHRA, YSYEKL. The CDR3 DNA reads TGCGCCAGCAGCCAAGATCTCGGCAGGGGGCGCGAAAAACTGTTTTTT. This translates into CASSQDLGRGREKLFF.

The V gene is TRBV7-9, the J gene TRBJ1-2; D may be TRBD1 (6 bases). The CDR3 spans 15 residues. CDR1 is SEHNR, CDR2 FQNEAQ, per germline (reference sequence). Deletions cut 5 bases from V and 1 base from J, with 14 bases between. This chain's CDR3 is CASSANRVVNYGYTF. The CDR3 DNA sequence: TGTGCCAGCAGCGCGAACAGGGTAGTTAACTATGGCTACACCTTC.

The V call is TRBV2, the J call TRBJ1-5; D might be TRBD1 (5 bases). Germline-derived CDR1 and CDR2 are SNHLY and FYNNEI. Deletions cut 6 bases from V and 7 bases from J, with 19 bases between. This CDR3 region has 15 residues. CDR3 amino acids: CASSRRGAARQPQHF. The CDR3 DNA is TGTGCCAGCAGCCGGCGCGGGGCCGCACGACAGCCCCAGCATTTT.

The V call is TRBV27, the J call TRBJ1-3; no reliable D call. This CDR3 is 18 amino acids long. CDR1 and CDR2 from the germline V gene are MNHEY and SMNVEV (reference sequence). Trimming cost V 5 bases and J 0 bases, with 20 bases left between them. DNA of the CDR3: TGTGCCAGCAGTGCTACTATCGGGATCGGAAACTCTGGAAACACCATATATTTT. It encodes CASSATIGIGNSGNTIYF.

The chain employs TRBV19 and TRBJ1-1; 7 positions agree with TRBD1. V shed 5 bases and J 3 bases; nucleotides not matched to a gene: 6. Germline CDR1 and CDR2: LNHDA and SQIVND (reference sequence). The length of the CDR3 is 14 residues. As DNA, the CDR3 is TGTGCCAGTAGTCGACAGGGCCGAGACACTGAAGCTTTCTTT. Translated: CASSRQGRDTEAFF.

The chain recombines TRBV5-6 with TRBJ2-1; 9 bases fit TRBD2. J was trimmed by 12 bases and V by 2 bases; bases with no gene match: 6. The CDR3 extends over 13 amino acids. Germline lookup yields CDR1 SGHDT and CDR2 YYEEEE. CDR3 in amino acids: CASSLASGNRQFF. The CDR3 DNA follows: TGTGCCAGCAGCTTAGCTAGCGGGAATCGGCAGTTCTTC.

The chain joins TRBV30 to TRBJ1-1; TRBD1 is a possible D gene (6 bases). The length of the CDR3 is 13 residues. CDR1 and CDR2 (germline): GTSNPN, SVGIG (reference sequence). The V end was cut by 8 bases, the J end by 1 base, with 14 bases between. As DNA, the CDR3 is TGTGCCCGGTCGCTACAGGGGAACACTGAAGCTTTCTTT. The encoded protein is CARSLQGNTEAFF.

The chain recombines TRBV27 with TRBJ2-4, with D unclear. The CDR3 is 14 amino acids. CDR1 MNHEY and CDR2 SMNVEV come from the germline V gene (reference sequence). V was pared by 4 bases and J by 0 bases, with 7 bases between. The CDR3 nucleotides are TGTGCCAGCAGTTCCGCGATAGCCAAAAACATTCAGTACTTC. Amino acid sequence: CASSSAIAKNIQYF.

The rearrangement joins TRBV6-4 to TRBJ2-1, with 8 positions matching TRBD2. Germline trimming cut 4 bases from V and 6 bases from J; bases unmatched to any gene: 8. CDR1 and CDR2 (germline): MRHNA, SNTAGT. The CDR3 is 15 residues long. CDR3 sequence: CASSGSAGEGNEQFF. The CDR3 nucleotides read TGTGCCAGCAGTGGATCAGCGGGAGAGGGCAATGAGCAGTTCTTC.

V usage is TRBV13 and J usage is TRBJ2-4; possibly TRBD2 for D (5 bases). The CDR3 length is 15 residues. V was pared by 5 bases and J by 1 base, with 12 bases between. The germline V gene has CDR1 PRHDT and CDR2 FYEKMQ (reference sequence). The DNA of the CDR3 is TGTGCCAGCAGCCTGCCGGGCGGGGCCAAAAACATTCAGTACTTC. It is translated as CASSLPGGAKNIQYF.

The rearrangement joins TRBV4-2 to TRBJ2-7; D gene unclear. Germline CDR1 and CDR2: LGHNA and YNFKEQ. This CDR3 has 13 residues. V was cut by 0 bases and J by 7 bases, with 10 bases left in between. The CDR3 DNA reads TGTGCCAGCAGCCAAGACGGTGATTGGGAGCAGTACTTC. It specifies CASSQDGDWEQYF.

The chain employs TRBV6-5 and TRBJ2-5; 9 bases align to TRBD1. In germline, CDR1 is MNHEY, CDR2 SVGAGI. The CDR3 length is 15 residues. V lost 8 bases and J lost 5; bases outside the gene matches: 12. The CDR3 is CASRRGQGSRETQYF. The CDR3 region has the DNA TGTGCCAGCCGGAGAGGACAGGGGTCTCGGGAGACCCAGTACTTC.

The CDR3 spells CTHAAPKKETQYF. The CDR3 DNA follows: TGCACCCACGCTGCGCCAAAAAAAGAGACCCAGTACTTC. The V call is TRBV1, the J call TRBJ2-5; TRBD2, the D gene given by the table, was not confirmed from the DNA. TRBV1 is an annotated pseudogene. This CDR3 contains 13 residues.

The J gene is TRBJ2-1, the V gene TRBV27; possibly TRBD1 for D (6 bases). The germline V and J ends were trimmed by 6 bases and 5 bases, with 11 bases remaining between them. Looked up from germline, CDR1 is MNHEY and CDR2 is SMNVEV (reference sequence). This CDR3 contains 13 residues. The CDR3 reads CASSRGGNNEQFF. The CDR3 DNA follows: TGTGCCAGCAGCCGAGGGGGAAACAATGAGCAGTTCTTC.

This chain uses TRBV11-3 with TRBJ1-1, with D maybe TRBD1 (5 bases). Trimming took off 4 bases at V and 11 bases at J, with 20 bases between the two ends. Germline assignment: CDR1 SGHNT and CDR2 YENEEA. This CDR3 is 14 amino acids long. CDR3: CASSSQGDDPGAFF. The CDR3 DNA reads TGTGCCAGCAGCTCCCAAGGGGATGATCCTGGGGCTTTCTTT.

This clone has a single count. Other DNA sequences in this sample translate to the same CDR3. This sequence joins TRBV6-1 and TRBJ1-5; D is possibly TRBD1 (5 bases). This CDR3 is built from 15 residues. In germline, CDR1 is MNHNS, CDR2 SASEGT. With 3 bases removed from V and 0 bases from J, the gap between germline ends came to 9 bases. CDR3 loop: CASSESGGSNQPQHF. The DNA for the CDR3 is TGTGCCAGCAGTGAGTCGGGGGGTAGCAATCAGCCCCAGCATTTT.

The chain uses TRBV7-8 and TRBJ2-7; 7 bases fit TRBD1. CDR1 is SGHVS and CDR2 is FQNEAQ in the germline V gene. Trimming at V came to 2 bases and at J to 3 bases, leaving 1 base not matched to a gene. The CDR3 contains 13 residues. In DNA, the CDR3 is TGTGCCAGCAGCTTACGACAGGGCTACGAGCAGTACTTC. It yields the protein CASSLRQGYEQYF. The variable domain in full, with the rest retrieved from reference TRBV7-8 and TRBJ2-7, is GAGVSQSPRYKVAKRGQDVALRCDPISGHVSLFWYQQALGQGPEFLTYFQNEAQLDKSGLPSDRFFAERPEGSVSTLKIQRTQQEDSAVYLCASSLRQGYEQYFGPGTRLTVT.